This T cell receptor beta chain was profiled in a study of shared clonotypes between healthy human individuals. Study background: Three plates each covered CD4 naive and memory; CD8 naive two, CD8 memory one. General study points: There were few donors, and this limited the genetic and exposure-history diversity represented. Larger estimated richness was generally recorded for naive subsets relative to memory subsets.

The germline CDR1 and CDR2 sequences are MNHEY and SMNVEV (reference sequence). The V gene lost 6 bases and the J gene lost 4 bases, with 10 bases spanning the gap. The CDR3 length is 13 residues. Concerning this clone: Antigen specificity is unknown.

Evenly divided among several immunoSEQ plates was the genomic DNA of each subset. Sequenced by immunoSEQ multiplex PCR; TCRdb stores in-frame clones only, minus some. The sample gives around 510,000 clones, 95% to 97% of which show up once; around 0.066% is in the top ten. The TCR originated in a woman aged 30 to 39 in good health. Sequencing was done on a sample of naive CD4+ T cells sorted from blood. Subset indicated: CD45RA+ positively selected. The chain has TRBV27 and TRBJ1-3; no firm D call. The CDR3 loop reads CASRPGRGNTIYF. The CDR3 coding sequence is TGTGCCAGCAGACCCGGACGGGGAAACACCATATATTTT.